The source of this T cell receptor (beta chain) is a study of T cells in Graves' hyperthyroidism and ophthalmopathy. V lost 8 bases, J lost 1 base, and 15 bases lay in between. The CDR3 length is 14 residues. Germline CDR1 is MNHEY and CDR2 is SMNVEV (reference sequence). Whole-study findings and limits: It was a median roughly six months before onset that the model predicted ophthalmopathy. Most thyroid clonotypes with frequency above 0.001 were detected in blood.

TCR beta CDR3 regions were amplified from RNA. HTBI primers drove first-round RT-PCR of the TCR CDR3. MiXCR, applied by TCRdb to the multiplex PCR reads, yields one record per CDR3 protein. The data show around 300,000 distinct CDR3 sequences, approximately 13% seen once. There are many counts of this clonotype. Its antigen is unknown. It was considered stable Graves' hyperthyroidism when ophthalmopathy did not progress within 18 months. Orbital computed tomography, thyroid ultrasound, serum thyroxine and TRAb, and clinical symptoms together informed the diagnoses. This clonotype was sampled from a woman in her twenties or thirties with Graves' hyperthyroidism. Sequenced material: blood. The chain employs TRBV27 and TRBJ2-7, with D possibly being TRBD1 or TRBD2 (7 bases each). The CDR3 protein is CASGRGQTSYEQYF. In nucleotides, the CDR3 is TGTGCCAGCGGGAGGGGACAGACATCCTACGAGCAGTACTTC.